The 26 T cell receptor beta chains presented below share a single source sample, sequenced in a study of breast tumors, draining lymph nodes, adjacent tissues. Using its own MiXCR run on the multiplex PCR reads, TCRdb lists one record per CDR3 protein. The sample lists approximately 150,000 distinct CDR3 sequences; 33% were seen once. Axillary draining lymph nodes of breast cancer patients supplied the node samples. Sequencing was performed on axillary lymph node tissue. Source of these receptors: a female donor with breast cancer. Some clones in this sample may be carry-over from other donors' samples.

There are many counts of this clonotype. The chain couples TRBV7-8 to TRBJ2-7; possible D gene TRBD1, 6 bases. Per the germline V gene, CDR1 is SGHVS and CDR2 is FQNEAQ. V was shortened by 3 bases and J by 5 bases, with 14 bases between the two germline ends. The CDR3 spans 14 residues. The CDR3 nucleotides are TGTGCCAGCAGCTTCGGCAGGAACAGGGACGAGCAGTACTTC. It encodes CASSFGRNRDEQYF.

This clonotype came up many times. The gene calls are TRBV20-1 and TRBJ2-7; the D is unclear. This CDR3 is built from 12 residues. Germline V gene sequence: CDR1 DFQATT, CDR2 SNEGSKA (reference sequence). V lost 1 base and J 2 bases, leaving 6 bases between the germline ends. The CDR3 coding sequence is TGCAGTGCTAGAGGCCTCGCCTACGAGCAGTACTTC. Translation: CSARGLAYEQYF.

This clonotype occurred many times. V and J are TRBV2 and TRBJ2-5; 10 bases fit TRBD1. Looked up from germline, CDR1 is SNHLY and CDR2 is FYNNEI. The CDR3 is 15 residues long. V was clipped by 4 bases and J by 5 bases; unmatched bases: 7. The CDR3 DNA follows: TGTGCCAGCAGTGTTCGGACAGGGGGACACGAGACCCAGTACTTC. Protein: CASSVRTGGHETQYF.

This clonotype was seen ten or more times. As DNA, the CDR3 is TGTGCCACCAGTGATTCCGGGGGTCGGGAGCAGTTCTTC. It specifies CATSDSGGREQFF. V usage is TRBV24-1 and J usage is TRBJ2-1; D is perhaps TRBD2 (6 bases). V lost 2 bases to trimming and J lost 10 bases, with 11 bases between them. The germline V gene has CDR1 KGHDR and CDR2 SFDVKD. The CDR3 is 13 residues long.

This clonotype was observed a handful of times. Given a much more abundant clone one base away, this may be a read error. The chain has TRBV6-5 and TRBJ2-7, with D possibly being TRBD1 (5 bases). With 7 bases removed from V and 3 bases from J, the gap between germline ends came to 13 bases. The CDR3 loop spans 13 amino acids. Germline-derived CDR1 and CDR2 are MNHEY and SVGAGI. The CDR3 here is CASTHGQGYEQYF. Here the CDR3 DNA reads TGTGCCAGCACCCACGGGCAGGGCTACGAGCAGTACTTC.

To note about this clonotype: Since no conserved phenylalanine or tryptophan closes the CDR3, a read error is the likely cause. It is unclear where the CDR3 begins or ends on the DNA, so no DNA is shown, and the CDR3 is as TCRdb lists it. This rearrangement joins TRBV6-4 to TRBJ1-4; the table names TRBD1, a call not compared with the DNA. Germline CDR1 is MRHNA and CDR2 is SNTAGT. The CDR3 adds up to 8 amino acids, both ends counted. CDR3 in amino acids: CASINGRL.

This clonotype was detected many times. Its ends do not fully match the called genes, so a read error is possible. The chain joins TRBV15 to TRBJ1-4, with D unclear. The CDR3 sequence is 14 residues long. Germline V gene lookup returns CDR1 LNHNV and CDR2 YYDKDF (reference sequence). CDR3 amino acids: CATGSRASVEKLFF. CDR3 DNA: TGTGCCACCGGCAGTCGGGCCTCCGTCGAAAAACTGTTTTTT.

This clonotype was counted ten times or more. The rearrangement links TRBV5-6 to TRBJ2-7, with 7 nucleotides matching TRBD1. From germline, CDR1 is SGHDT and CDR2 YYEEEE. The CDR3 has 14 residues. V lost 3 bases, J lost 4 bases, and 7 bases stayed unmatched. The CDR3 region has the DNA TGTGCCAGCAGCTCCTCGACAGGGATGTACGAGCAGTACTTC. This encodes CASSSSTGMYEQYF. Looking up the rest from reference TRBV5-6 and TRBJ2-7 gives the full variable domain: DAGVTQSPTHLIKTRGQQVTLRCSPKSGHDTVSWYQQALGQGPQFIFQYYEEEERQRGNFPDRFSGHQFPNYSSELNVNALLLGDSALYLCASSSSTGMYEQYFGPGTRLTVT.

In this sample, this clonotype turned up a few times. The chain uses TRBV6-6 and TRBJ1-4, with a possible D match to TRBD1 (5 bases). V lost 10 bases and J lost 4, with 10 bases in between. The CDR3 loop spans 12 amino acids. Germline V gene lookup returns CDR1 MNHNY and CDR2 SVGAGI (reference sequence). In DNA, the CDR3 is TGTGCCACGGGGACTGATAATGAAAAACTGTTTTTT. Protein product: CATGTDNEKLFF.

This clonotype was picked up many times. The CDR3 sequence: CASRPGGRADTQYF. The CDR3 DNA is TGTGCCAGCAGACCCGGGGGCAGGGCAGATACGCAGTATTTT. J is TRBJ2-3 and V is TRBV6-5; D could derive from TRBD1 or TRBD2 (6 bases each). Germline loops: CDR1 MNHEY, CDR2 SVGAGI. The CDR3 has 14 residues. The V gene lost 6 bases and the J gene lost 4 bases, with 14 bases spanning the gap.

The rearrangement links TRBV19 to TRBJ2-3; 8 bases map to TRBD1. The CDR3 consists of 16 residues. V lost 3 bases, J lost 6 bases, and 11 bases stayed unmatched. CDR1 and CDR2 (germline): LNHDA, SQIVND (reference sequence). This CDR3 reads CASSIATGGNTDTQYF. The CDR3 nucleotides read TGTGCCAGTAGTATCGCAACAGGGGGGAACACTGATACGCAGTATTTT.

This clonotype was seen at least ten times. The V and J genes are TRBV5-4 and TRBJ1-2, with D tentatively TRBD1 (6 bases). V was pared by 2 bases and J by 8 bases, with 16 bases between. Germline V gives CDR1 SGHNT, CDR2 YYREEE (reference sequence). CDR3 size: 14 residues. The CDR3 sequence is CASSFRGSLGGYTF. CDR3 in DNA: TGTGCCAGCAGCTTCAGGGGATCGTTGGGAGGCTACACCTTC. Combining the CDR3 with reference TRBV5-4 and TRBJ1-2 gives the whole variable domain ETGVTQSPTHLIKTRGQQVTLRCSSQSGHNTVSWYQQALGQGPQFIFQYYREEENGRGNFPPRFSGLQFPNYSSELNVNALELDDSALYLCASSFRGSLGGYTFGSGTRLTVV.

At least ten counts were recorded for this clonotype. CDR3 DNA sequence: TGCGCCAGCAGTAAGGGACAGGGCGATCAGCCCCAGCATTTT. Its protein is CASSKGQGDQPQHF. The V call is TRBV5-1, the J call TRBJ1-5, with 9 positions matching TRBD1. V gave up 5 bases and J gave up 5 bases; unmatched junction bases: 5. From germline, CDR1 is SGHRS and CDR2 YFSETQ. CDR3 length: 14 amino acids.

This clonotype was detected many times. This chain connects TRBV9 to TRBJ2-3, with a tentative D call TRBD2 (7 bases). The CDR3 is made up of 18 amino acids. The germline CDR1 and CDR2 sequences are SGDLS and YYNGEE. Trimming shortened V by 4 bases and J by 2 bases, and 23 bases separated the two germline ends. The DNA for the CDR3 is TGTGCCAGCAGCCCGGAAGGTGGGGGCCGGGGGGCCACAGATACGCAGTATTTT. Residues: CASSPEGGGRGATDTQYF.

This clonotype was seen repeatedly, ten times or more. This chain connects TRBV7-9 to TRBJ2-3; possible D gene TRBD2, 5 bases. The CDR3 extends over 14 amino acids. CDR1 is SEHNR and CDR2 is FQNEAQ in the germline V gene (reference sequence). V was clipped by 4 bases and J by 4 bases, with 12 bases between them. CDR3 region: CASSSGLKADTQYF. The CDR3, as DNA: TGTGCCAGCAGCTCGGGATTAAAGGCAGATACGCAGTATTTT.

Points on this clonotype: A much larger clone sits a single nucleotide away, making a read error possible. The gene calls are TRBV20-1 and TRBJ2-1; D is possibly TRBD1 or TRBD2 (5 bases each). Germline V gives CDR1 DFQATT, CDR2 SNEGSKA (reference sequence). The CDR3 runs 12 residues. CDR3 sequence (DNA): TGCAGTGCTCTTTTAAACCGGGACCGTACCAGATTC. This codes for CSALLNRDRTRF.

This rearrangement joins TRBV20-1 to TRBJ2-1, with D maybe TRBD2 (8 bases). The CDR3 extends over 14 amino acids. Germline CDR1 and CDR2: DFQATT and SNEGSKA (reference sequence). Trimming pared 5 bases from V and 8 bases from J, leaving 19 bases between. CDR3 in DNA: TGCAGTGCTTACAGGGGACTAGTTTTCGATGAGCAGTTCTTC. Amino acid sequence: CSAYRGLVFDEQFF.

This clonotype was found many times. This rearrangement joins TRBV28 to TRBJ1-4, with D perhaps TRBD1 (6 bases). The CDR3 extends over 14 amino acids. Trimming left V 5 bases short and J 0 bases short, with 7 bases between. Germline CDR1 is MDHEN and CDR2 is SYDVKM. CDR3 coding DNA: TGTGCCAGCAGTACAGGGCCAACTAATGAAAAACTGTTTTTT. Encoded protein: CASSTGPTNEKLFF.

Worth noting for this clonotype: Its ends do not fully match the called genes, so a read error is possible. V gene TRBV7-9 combines with J gene TRBJ2-6; 7 nucleotides agree with TRBD1. This CDR3 contains 12 residues. The V gene's germline CDR1 is SEHNR and CDR2 FQNEAQ (reference sequence). The CDR3 DNA reads as TGTGCCAGCAGCTTAGAGGGGGCCACTGAAGCTTTC. As protein: CASSLEGATEAF.

This clonotype was counted at least ten times. This chain links TRBV6-6 with TRBJ2-7; 8 nucleotides match TRBD1. CDR1 and CDR2 from the germline V gene are MNHNY and SVGAGI (reference sequence). The CDR3 consists of 15 residues. V lost 7 bases, J lost 4 bases, and 12 bases stayed unmatched. The CDR3 protein is CASNLGTGGFYEQYF. In nucleotides, the CDR3 is TGTGCCAGCAACCTGGGGACAGGCGGTTTTTACGAGCAGTACTTC.

This clonotype was counted between two and nine times. V and J are TRBV4-3 and TRBJ1-3; D may be TRBD1 (5 bases). The CDR3 length is 17 residues. Trimming left V 5 bases short and J 2 bases short, with 19 bases between. Germline CDR1 LGHNA, CDR2 YSLEER. DNA for the CDR3: TGCGCCAGCAGCGTCCGTTTCGGGGGTAGGACTGGAAACACCATATATTTT. Translating gives CASSVRFGGRTGNTIYF.

The rearrangement uses TRBV7-9 and TRBJ1-3; the match to TRBD1 covers 7 bases. The CDR3 sequence is 14 residues long. V lost 5 bases to trimming and J lost 8 bases; unmatched junction nucleotides: 9. Germline CDR1 reads SEHNR; CDR2 reads FQNEAQ (reference sequence). The CDR3 DNA reads TGTGCCAGCAGCCGTGACAGGGCTGGGGACACCATATATTTT. It codes for CASSRDRAGDTIYF.

This clonotype was observed many times. V is TRBV19 and J is TRBJ1-2; D possibly corresponds to TRBD1 (5 bases). The germline V and J ends were trimmed by 7 bases and 2 bases, with 14 bases remaining between them. The CDR3 runs 14 residues. Germline lookup yields CDR1 LNHDA and CDR2 SQIVND (reference sequence). The CDR3 loop reads CASTPSPGNYGYTF. For the CDR3, the DNA is TGTGCCAGTACCCCCAGCCCAGGGAACTATGGCTACACCTTC.

This clonotype was observed at least ten times. This sequence joins TRBV20-1 and TRBJ2-1; 9 bases align to TRBD2. The CDR3 length is 15 residues. CDR1 and CDR2 from the germline V gene are DFQATT and SNEGSKA (reference sequence). J gave up 7 bases and V 5 bases, and 12 bases lay outside the gene matches. The CDR3, as DNA: TGCAGTGCTGGGGAACTTAGCGGGAGAGGTAATGAGCAGTTCTTC. Encoded protein: CSAGELSGRGNEQFF.

With regard to this clonotype: A read error may account for a junction end that differs from germline. In nucleotides, the CDR3 is TGCGCCAGCAGCTGGCAGGGACAAGGGGGGGAGGCCCAGTACTTC. This codes for CASSWQGQGGEAQYF. The chain couples TRBV7-9 to TRBJ2-5, with D possibly matching TRBD2 (7 bases). The CDR3 length is 15 residues. Germline assignment: CDR1 SEHNR and CDR2 FQNEAQ (reference sequence).

Comments on this clonotype: A read error may be the cause here, since a much bigger clone is one base away. The chain couples TRBV18 to TRBJ2-2; D perhaps matches TRBD1 (6 bases). Between the trimmed V and J ends, which lost 5 bases and 9 bases, there was a span of 13 bases. The germline gives CDR1 KGHSH, CDR2 LQKENI. The CDR3 spans 13 residues. For the CDR3, the DNA is TGTGCCAGCTCATCAGGGGCAGGCCGGGAGCTGTTTTTT. Translating gives CASSSGAGRELFF.